Below, one T cell receptor (beta chain) is given with its context. Germline loops: CDR1 SEHNR, CDR2 FQNEAQ (reference sequence). This CDR3 has 17 amino acids. Trimming removed 3 bases from V and 0 bases from J; junction bases left unmatched: 9. TCRdb keeps only in-frame clones here, not all; method: immunoSEQ multiplex PCR. Among tens of thousands of clones listed, 90% to 95% were seen once. The sample is drawn from a study of cytomegalovirus exposure and HLA in healthy donors. This sequence joins TRBV7-9 and TRBJ2-3; TRBD2 agrees at 7 bases. The sequence derives from a man in his late teens or twenties in good health and CMV-seropositive. What was sequenced was PBMCs. Written as DNA, the CDR3 is TGTGCCAGCAGCTTGAACAGCGGGGTCATTAGCACAGATACGCAGTATTTT. This sequence encodes CASSLNSGVISTDTQYF. The full variable domain, its missing parts supplied by reference TRBV7-9 and TRBJ2-3, is DTGVSQNPRHKITKRGQNVTFRCDPISEHNRLYWYRQTLGQGPEFLTYFQNEAQLEKSRLLSDRFSAERPKGSFSTLEIQRTEQGDSAMYLCASSLNSGVISTDTQYFGPGTRLTVL.